The T cell receptor (beta chain) under discussion was sequenced for a study of T cell responses to AZD1222 COVID-19 vaccine. V was clipped by 5 bases and J by 3 bases, with 10 bases between them. Germline values: CDR1 MGHDK, CDR2 SYGVNS. The CDR3 extends over 13 amino acids. This clone was detected a few times. Its antigen is unknown. TCRdb keeps only in-frame clones here, not all; method: immunoSEQ multiplex PCR. This sample has just over 150,000 clones, with 70% to 90% found just once. The study's findings and limits: Donors were largely white British and mainly female; clonal diversity was possibly underestimated. Samples come after the peak T cell response, not at day 14. With dominance at 160-218 and 743-854, vaccine-associated CD4 TCRs spanned spike.

The sequence came from an adult who had recovered from COVID-19. The specimen was peripheral blood, collected after recovery from COVID-19. V usage is TRBV25-1 and J usage is TRBJ1-1; possibly TRBD1 for D (6 bases). The chain's CDR3 is CASSRGGYTEAFF. The CDR3 DNA is TGTGCCAGCAGTAGGGGGGGGTACACTGAAGCTTTCTTT.